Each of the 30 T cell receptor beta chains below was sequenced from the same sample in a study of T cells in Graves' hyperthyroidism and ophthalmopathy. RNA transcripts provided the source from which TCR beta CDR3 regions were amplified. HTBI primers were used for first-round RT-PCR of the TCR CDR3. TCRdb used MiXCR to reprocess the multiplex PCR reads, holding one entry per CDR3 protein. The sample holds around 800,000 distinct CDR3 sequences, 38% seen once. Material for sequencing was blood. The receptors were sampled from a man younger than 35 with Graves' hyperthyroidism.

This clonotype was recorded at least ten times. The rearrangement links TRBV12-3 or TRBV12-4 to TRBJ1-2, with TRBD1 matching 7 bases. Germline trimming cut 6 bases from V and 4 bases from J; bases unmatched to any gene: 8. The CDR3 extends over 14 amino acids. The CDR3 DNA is TGTGCCAGCAGCCTGACAGGGATTGCCTATGGCTACACCTTC. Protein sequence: CASSLTGIAYGYTF.

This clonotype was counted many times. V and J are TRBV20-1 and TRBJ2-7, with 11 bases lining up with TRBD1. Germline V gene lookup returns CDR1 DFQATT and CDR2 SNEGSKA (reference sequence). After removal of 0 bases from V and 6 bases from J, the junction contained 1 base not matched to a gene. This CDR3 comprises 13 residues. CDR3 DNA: TGCAGTGCTAGAGACGGGACAGGGGGCGAGCAGTACTTC. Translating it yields CSARDGTGGEQYF.

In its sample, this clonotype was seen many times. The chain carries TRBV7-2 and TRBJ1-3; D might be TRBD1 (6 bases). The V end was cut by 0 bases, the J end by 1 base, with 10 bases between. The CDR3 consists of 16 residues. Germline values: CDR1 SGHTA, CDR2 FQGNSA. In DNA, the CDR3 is TGTGCCAGCAGCTTAGCCTGGGGGCGTTCTGGAAACACCATATATTTT. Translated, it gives CASSLAWGRSGNTIYF.

CDR3 residues: CSVPGTGSDGYTF. The CDR3 nucleotides read TGCAGCGTCCCCGGGACAGGGAGTGATGGCTACACCTTC. V gene TRBV29-1 combines with J gene TRBJ1-2; 9 bases match TRBD1. Per the germline V gene, CDR1 is SQVTM and CDR2 is ANQGSEA. J lost 6 bases, V lost 6 bases, and 8 bases had no gene match. The CDR3 has 13 residues.

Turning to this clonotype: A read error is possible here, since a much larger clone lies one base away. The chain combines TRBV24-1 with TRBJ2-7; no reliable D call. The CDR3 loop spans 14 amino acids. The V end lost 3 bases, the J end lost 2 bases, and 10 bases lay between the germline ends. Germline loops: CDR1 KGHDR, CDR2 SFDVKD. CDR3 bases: TGTGCCACCAGTGATAGCAGGATAGCCTACGAGCAGTACTTC. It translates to CATSDSRIAYEQYF.

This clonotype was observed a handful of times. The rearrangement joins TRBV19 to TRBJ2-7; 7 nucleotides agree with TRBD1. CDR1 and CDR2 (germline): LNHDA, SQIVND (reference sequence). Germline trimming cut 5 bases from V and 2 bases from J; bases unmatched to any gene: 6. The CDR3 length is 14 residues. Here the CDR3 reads CASSGDSLPYEQYF. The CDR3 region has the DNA TGTGCCAGTAGTGGGGACAGCCTCCCCTACGAGCAGTACTTC.

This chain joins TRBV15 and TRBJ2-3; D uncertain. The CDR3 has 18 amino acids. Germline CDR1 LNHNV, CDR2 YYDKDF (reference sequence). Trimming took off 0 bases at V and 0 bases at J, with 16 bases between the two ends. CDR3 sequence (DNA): TGTGCCACCAGCAGAGATGCGGCAGGCACCCTTAGCACAGATACGCAGTATTTT. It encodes CATSRDAAGTLSTDTQYF.

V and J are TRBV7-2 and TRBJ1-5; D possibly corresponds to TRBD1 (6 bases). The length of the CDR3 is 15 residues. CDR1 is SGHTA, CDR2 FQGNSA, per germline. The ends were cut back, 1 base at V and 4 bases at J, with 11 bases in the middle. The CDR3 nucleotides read TGTGCCAGCAGCTTAGGCCACAGGGAGAATCAGCCCCAGCATTTT. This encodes CASSLGHRENQPQHF.

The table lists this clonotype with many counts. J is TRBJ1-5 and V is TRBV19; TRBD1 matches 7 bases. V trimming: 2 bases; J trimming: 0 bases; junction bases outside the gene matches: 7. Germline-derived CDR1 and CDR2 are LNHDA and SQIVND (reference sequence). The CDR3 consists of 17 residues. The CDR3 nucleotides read TGTGCCAGTAGTATAAGGGGGACAGAGATTAGCAATCAGCCCCAGCATTTT. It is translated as CASSIRGTEISNQPQHF.

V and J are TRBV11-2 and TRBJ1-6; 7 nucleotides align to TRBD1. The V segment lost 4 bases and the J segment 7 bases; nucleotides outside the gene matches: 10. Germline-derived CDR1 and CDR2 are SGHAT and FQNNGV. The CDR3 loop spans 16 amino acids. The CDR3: CASSSERQGLNSPLHF. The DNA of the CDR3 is TGTGCCAGCAGCTCCGAACGACAGGGCCTAAATTCACCCCTCCACTTT.

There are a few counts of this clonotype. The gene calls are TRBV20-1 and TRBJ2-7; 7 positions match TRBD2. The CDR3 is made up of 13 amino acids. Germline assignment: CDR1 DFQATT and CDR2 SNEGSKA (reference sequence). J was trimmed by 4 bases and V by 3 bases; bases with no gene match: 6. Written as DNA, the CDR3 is TGCAGTGCTAGTGACGGAGCGGGGTACGAGCAGTACTTC. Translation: CSASDGAGYEQYF.

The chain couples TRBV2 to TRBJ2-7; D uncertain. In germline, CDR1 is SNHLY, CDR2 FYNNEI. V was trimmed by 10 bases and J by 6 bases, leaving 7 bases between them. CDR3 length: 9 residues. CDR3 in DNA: TGTGCCACCTCCGCCGAGCAGTACTTC. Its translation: CATSAEQYF.

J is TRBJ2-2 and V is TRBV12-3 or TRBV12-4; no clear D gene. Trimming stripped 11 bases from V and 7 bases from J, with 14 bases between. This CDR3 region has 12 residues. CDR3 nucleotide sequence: TGTGCCGTTGGGCGTCCGGGCGGGGAGCTGTTTTTT. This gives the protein CAVGRPGGELFF.

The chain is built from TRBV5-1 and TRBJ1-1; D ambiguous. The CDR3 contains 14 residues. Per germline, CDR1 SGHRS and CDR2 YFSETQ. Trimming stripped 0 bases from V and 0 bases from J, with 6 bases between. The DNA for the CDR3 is TGCGCCAGCAGCTTGGTGCCAGTGAACACTGAAGCTTTCTTT. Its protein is CASSLVPVNTEAFF.

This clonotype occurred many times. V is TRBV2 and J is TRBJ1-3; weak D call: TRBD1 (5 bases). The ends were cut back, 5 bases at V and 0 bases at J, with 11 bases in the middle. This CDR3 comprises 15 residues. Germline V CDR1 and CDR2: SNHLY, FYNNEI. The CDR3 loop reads CASSYDSSSGNTIYF. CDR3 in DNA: TGTGCCAGCAGTTATGACAGCTCCTCTGGAAACACCATATATTTT.

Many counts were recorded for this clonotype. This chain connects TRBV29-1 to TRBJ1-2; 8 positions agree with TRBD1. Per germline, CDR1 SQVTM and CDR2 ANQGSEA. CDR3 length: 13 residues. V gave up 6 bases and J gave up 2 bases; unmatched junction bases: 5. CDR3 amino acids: CSVGQGLNYGYTF. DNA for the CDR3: TGCAGCGTCGGACAGGGACTCAACTATGGCTACACCTTC.

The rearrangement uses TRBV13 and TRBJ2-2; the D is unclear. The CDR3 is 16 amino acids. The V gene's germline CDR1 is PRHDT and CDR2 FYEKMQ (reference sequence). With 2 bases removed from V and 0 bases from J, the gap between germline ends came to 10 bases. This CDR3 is CASSLYLGSNTGELFF. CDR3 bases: TGTGCCAGCAGCTTATATCTGGGGTCGAACACCGGGGAGCTGTTTTTT.

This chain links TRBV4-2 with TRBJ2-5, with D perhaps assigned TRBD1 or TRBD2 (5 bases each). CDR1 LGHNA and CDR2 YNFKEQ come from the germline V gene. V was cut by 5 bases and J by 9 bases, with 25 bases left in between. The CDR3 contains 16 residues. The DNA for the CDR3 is TGTGCCAGCAGCGCGTCTCATCTCGGGGCCGAATGGGCCCAGTACTTC. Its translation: CASSASHLGAEWAQYF.

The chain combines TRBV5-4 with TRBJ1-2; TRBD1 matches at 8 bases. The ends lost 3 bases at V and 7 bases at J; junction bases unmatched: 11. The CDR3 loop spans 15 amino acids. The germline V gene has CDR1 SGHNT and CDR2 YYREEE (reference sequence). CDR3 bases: TGTGCCAGCAGCTCCGTGGACAGGGTGGTTCGTGGCTACACCTTC. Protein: CASSSVDRVVRGYTF.

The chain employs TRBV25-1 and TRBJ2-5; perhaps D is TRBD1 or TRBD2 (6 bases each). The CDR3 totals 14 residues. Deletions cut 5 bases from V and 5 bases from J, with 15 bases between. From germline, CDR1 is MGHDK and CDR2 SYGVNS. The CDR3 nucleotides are TGTGCCAGCAGTTACGCAGGGGAGGCCGAGACCCAGTACTTC. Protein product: CASSYAGEAETQYF.

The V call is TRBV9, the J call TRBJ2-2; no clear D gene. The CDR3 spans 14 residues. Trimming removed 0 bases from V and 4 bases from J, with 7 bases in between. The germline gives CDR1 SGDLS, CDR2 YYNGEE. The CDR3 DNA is TGTGCCAGCAGCGTAGCGGTGGGCACCGGGGAGCTGTTTTTT. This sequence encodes CASSVAVGTGELFF.

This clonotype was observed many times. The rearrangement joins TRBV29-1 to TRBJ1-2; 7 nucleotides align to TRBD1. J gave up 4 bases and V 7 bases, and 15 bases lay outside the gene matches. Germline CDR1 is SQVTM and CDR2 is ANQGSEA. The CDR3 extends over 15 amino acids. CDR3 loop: CSAQSLRDSLYGYTF. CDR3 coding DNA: TGCAGCGCTCAAAGTCTCCGGGACAGCCTCTATGGCTACACCTTC.

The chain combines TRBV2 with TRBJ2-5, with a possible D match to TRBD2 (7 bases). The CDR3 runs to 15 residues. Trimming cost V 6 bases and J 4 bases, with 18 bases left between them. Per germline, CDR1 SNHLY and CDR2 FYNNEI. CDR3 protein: CASSVSGGLGETQYF. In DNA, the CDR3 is TGTGCCAGCAGCGTATCCGGGGGGCTGGGAGAGACCCAGTACTTC.

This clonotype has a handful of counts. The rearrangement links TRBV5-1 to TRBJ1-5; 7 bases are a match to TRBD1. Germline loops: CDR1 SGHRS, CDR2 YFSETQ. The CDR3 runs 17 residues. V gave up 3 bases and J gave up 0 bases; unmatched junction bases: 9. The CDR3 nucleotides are TGCGCCAGCAGCTGGTCTCCGGGACAGTCTAGCAATCAGCCCCAGCATTTT. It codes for CASSWSPGQSSNQPQHF.

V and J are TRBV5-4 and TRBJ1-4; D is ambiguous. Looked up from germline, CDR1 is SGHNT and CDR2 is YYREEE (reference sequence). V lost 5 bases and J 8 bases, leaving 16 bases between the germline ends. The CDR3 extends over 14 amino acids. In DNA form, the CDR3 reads TGTGCCAGCAGTTCAGAGTTTGAAGGGGAAAAACTGTTTTTT. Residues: CASSSEFEGEKLFF.

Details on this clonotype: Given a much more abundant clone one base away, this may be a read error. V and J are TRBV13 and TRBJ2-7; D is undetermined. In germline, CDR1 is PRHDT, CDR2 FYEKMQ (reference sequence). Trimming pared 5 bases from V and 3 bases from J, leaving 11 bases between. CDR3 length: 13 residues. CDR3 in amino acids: CASSQWSFYEQYF. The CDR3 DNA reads TGTGCCAGCAGCCAATGGAGCTTCTACGAGCAGTACTTC.

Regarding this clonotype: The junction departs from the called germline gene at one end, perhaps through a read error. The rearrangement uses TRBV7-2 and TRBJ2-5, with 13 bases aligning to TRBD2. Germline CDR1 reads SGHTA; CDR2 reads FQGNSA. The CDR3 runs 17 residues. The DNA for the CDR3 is TGTGCCAGCAGCTCGACGCGACTAGCGGGAGGTGTGGAGAACCAGTACTTC. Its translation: CASSSTRLAGGVENQYF. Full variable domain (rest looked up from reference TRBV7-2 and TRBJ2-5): GAGVSQSPSNKVTEKGKDVELRCDPISGHTALYWYRQSLGQGLEFLIYFQGNSAPDKSGLPSDRFSAERTGGSVSTLTIQRTQQEDSAVYLCASSSTRLAGGVENQYFGPGTRLLVL.

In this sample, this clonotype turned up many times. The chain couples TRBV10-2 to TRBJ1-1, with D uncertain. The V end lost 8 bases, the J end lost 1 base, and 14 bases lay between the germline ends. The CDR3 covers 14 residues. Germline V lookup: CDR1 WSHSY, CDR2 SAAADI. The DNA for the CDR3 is TGCGCCAGCTATTCGGGCAGCGCGAACACTGAAGCTTTCTTT. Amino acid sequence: CASYSGSANTEAFF.

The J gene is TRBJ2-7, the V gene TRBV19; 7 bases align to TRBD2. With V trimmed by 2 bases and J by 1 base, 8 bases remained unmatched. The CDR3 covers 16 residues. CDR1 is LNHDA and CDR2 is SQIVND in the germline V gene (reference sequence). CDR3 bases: TGTGCCAGTAGTATAATCGGGGCTAGCGGATCCTACGAGCAGTACTTC. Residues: CASSIIGASGSYEQYF. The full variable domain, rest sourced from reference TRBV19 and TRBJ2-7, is DGGITQSPKYLFRKEGQNVTLSCEQNLNHDAMYWYRQDPGQGLRLIYYSQIVNDFQKGDIAEGYSVSREKKESFPLTVTSAQKNPTAFYLCASSIIGASGSYEQYFGPGTRLTVT.

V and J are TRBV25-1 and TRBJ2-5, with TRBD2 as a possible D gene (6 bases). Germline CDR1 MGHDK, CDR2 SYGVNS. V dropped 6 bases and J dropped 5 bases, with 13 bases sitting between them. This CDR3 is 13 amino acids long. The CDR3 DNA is TGTGCCAGCAGCCGCCGGAGGGTGGAGACCCAGTACTTC. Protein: CASSRRRVETQYF.